This T cell receptor (beta chain) emerged from a study of blood T cell repertoires in COVID-19. As originally analysed: From reference gene primer amplification, estimates of nucleated cell counts were derived. Repertoires were generated with immunoSEQ multiplex PCR, while TCRdb's copy carries only in-frame clones and drops some. V and J calls and clone size are copied from that table; D and trimming were computed from the DNA. The sample holds under 130,000 clones; roughly 80% are singletons and the top ten take about 12%. Germline CDR1 reads WNHNN; CDR2 reads SYGVQD (reference sequence). V gave up 4 bases and J gave up 5 bases, with 14 bases separating them. This CDR3 is built from 14 residues.

Sequencing input: peripheral blood. The V call is TRBV10-1, the J call TRBJ2-5, with D tentatively TRBD2 (7 bases). This receptor was identified in a human donor in a cohort sampled during active COVID-19. The CDR3: CASSGGGAGETQYF. The CDR3 bases are TGCGCCAGCAGTGGAGGGGGGGCCGGGGAGACCCAGTACTTC.